The 3 T cell receptor beta chains presented below share a single source sample, sequenced in a study of control samples from healthy donors and cancer patients. Measured with immunoSEQ multiplex PCR; TCRdb has only the in-frame clones, and not every one. The sample shows about 110,000 clones, approximately 90% of them seen only once. The sequenced sample was blood. Receptors were obtained from a human donor in good health. The donor label of this sample is uncertain.

This clone was picked up a small number of times. CDR3 loop: CASSFQTGGNEQFF. The CDR3 bases are TGCGCCAGCAGCTTCCAAACAGGGGGCAATGAGCAGTTCTTC. J is TRBJ2-1 and V is TRBV5-1; 8 bases match TRBD1. Germline CDR1 is SGHRS and CDR2 is YFSETQ. V gave up 2 bases and J gave up 6 bases; unmatched junction bases: 4. This CDR3 has 14 amino acids. Based on the CDR3 plus reference TRBV5-1 and TRBJ2-1, the full variable domain is KAGVTQTPRYLIKTRGQQVTLSCSPISGHRSVSWYQQTPGQGLQFLFEYFSETQRNKGNFPGRFSGRQFSNSRSEMNVSTLELGDSALYLCASSFQTGGNEQFFGPGTRLTVL.

The chain joins TRBV28 to TRBJ2-7; D remains unclear. CDR1 is MDHEN, CDR2 SYDVKM, per germline. The CDR3 is made up of 15 amino acids. V gave up 3 bases and J gave up 4 bases, with 16 bases separating them. CDR3 in amino acids: CASSFSISSIYEQYF. The CDR3 coding sequence is TGTGCCAGCAGTTTCTCCATATCCTCAATTTACGAGCAGTACTTC. Full variable domain (outside the CDR3, taken from reference TRBV28 and TRBJ2-7): DVKVTQSSRYLVKRTGEKVFLECVQDMDHENMFWYRQDPGLGLRLIYFSYDVKMKEKGDIPEGYSVSREKKERFSLILESASTNQTSMYLCASSFSISSIYEQYFGPGTRLTVT.

This chain connects TRBV2 to TRBJ2-7; D possibly uses TRBD1 or TRBD2 (5 bases each). The germline CDR1 and CDR2 sequences are SNHLY and FYNNEI. V lost 8 bases and J lost 6, with 17 bases in between. The CDR3 runs 13 residues. CDR3 coding DNA: TGTGCCAGCGAGGGGTCAGGGTCAAGCGAGCAGTACTTC. Its translation: CASEGSGSSEQYF.